Listed below are T cell receptor beta chains from one sample, sequenced in a study of T cell changes during pregnancy in multiple sclerosis. Profiled with immunoSEQ multiplex PCR; TCRdb holds only in-frame clones, not every one. Of around 15,000 clones listed, roughly 86% were seen once; the top ten hold 9% to 10%. The input for sequencing was CD8+ T cells from peripheral blood mononuclear cells, taken in the second trimester of pregnancy. The receptors originated from a female donor in good health, enrolled as a control in a pregnancy study. CDR3s include the opening cysteine and the closing phenylalanine or tryptophan. The D gene is left open where the match is weak. Expanded clones are given a class, and other clones once, few, many or no size at all.

clone size | J gene | D gene | V gene | CDR3 protein | CDR3 DNA
NA | TRBJ2-2 | TRBD1 | TRBV6-6 | CASSYSDREDTGELFF | TGTGCCAGCAGTTATTCGGACAGGGAGGACACCGGGGAGCTGTTTTTT
NA | TRBJ1-1 | NA | TRBV4-1 | CAVQGRTTEAFF | TGCGCCGTACAGGGTCGAACCACTGAAGCTTTCTTT
once | TRBJ1-4 | NA | TRBV7-9 | CASSLVEGLNEKLFF | TGTGCCAGCAGCTTAGTGGAGGGCCTTAATGAAAAACTGTTTTTT
NA | TRBJ1-2 | TRBD1 | TRBV4-3 | CASSQDLGIGGTGVGYTF | TGCGCCAGCAGCCAAGATCTAGGGATAGGGGGGACAGGGGTCGGCTACACCTTC
NA | TRBJ2-7 | NA | TRBV11-3 | CASSLAGYSYEQYF | TGTGCCAGCAGCTTAGCAGGGTACTCCTACGAGCAGTACTTC
once | TRBJ1-2 | NA | TRBV6-5 | CASSPTGFYTGYTF | TGTGCCAGCAGTCCCACAGGGTTTTATACTGGCTACACCTTC
NA | TRBJ2-2 | TRBD2 | TRBV7-2 | CASRASGGEAGELFF | TGTGCCAGCAGGGCTAGCGGGGGGGAGGCCGGGGAGCTGTTTTTT
once | TRBJ2-1 | NA | TRBV6-5 | CASSYSSRGRNNEQFF | TGTGCCAGCAGTTACTCTTCTAGGGGCAGGAACAATGAGCAGTTCTTC
NA | TRBJ1-1 | TRBD1 | TRBV19 | CASLSTGDTEAFF | TGTGCCAGCCTTTCAACAGGGGACACTGAAGCTTTCTTT
NA | TRBJ2-2 | TRBD1 | TRBV13 | CASSLFEGALANTGELFF | TGTGCCAGCAGCTTATTTGAGGGGGCCCTCGCGAACACCGGGGAGCTGTTTTTT
NA | TRBJ1-2 | TRBD1 | TRBV7-2 | CASSEGQAGYTF | TGTGCCAGCAGCGAGGGACAGGCTGGCTACACCTTC
NA | TRBJ1-2 | NA | TRBV6-5 | CASSYSTDTYGYTF | TGTGCCAGCAGTTACTCGACGGACACCTATGGCTACACCTTC
NA | TRBJ2-7 | TRBD1 | TRBV6-5 | CASSSWTGGNEQYF | TGTGCCAGCAGTTCTTGGACAGGGGGAAACGAGCAGTACTTC
NA | TRBJ2-7 | NA | TRBV4-2 | CASSQEGVLDEQYF | TGTGCCAGCAGCCAAGAGGGCGTTCTGGACGAGCAGTACTTC
NA | TRBJ1-1 | NA | TRBV28 | CASSSIDSVGGAFF | TGTGCCAGCAGTTCGATAGACAGCGTTGGCGGAGCTTTCTTT
NA | TRBJ2-1 | NA | TRBV4-2 | CASSQAASSYNEQFF | TGTGCCAGCAGCCAAGCCGCGAGCTCCTACAATGAGCAGTTCTTC
NA | TRBJ2-6 | TRBD1 | TRBV6-4 | CASSDRAGGSGANVLTF | TGTGCCAGCAGTGACCGGGCAGGGGGCTCAGGGGCCAACGTCCTGACTTTC
once | TRBJ1-3 | TRBD1 | TRBV6-4 | CASSGVARQGAEGDTIYF | TGTGCCAGCAGTGGAGTAGCCCGACAGGGAGCGGAGGGAGACACCATATATTTT
NA | TRBJ2-1 | NA | TRBV6-1 | CATHLGYNEQFF | TGTGCCACCCACCTCGGTTACAATGAGCAGTTCTTC
once | TRBJ1-1 | NA | TRBV7-3 | CASSWTEAGRNPTEAFF | TGTGCCAGCAGCTGGACAGAGGCGGGCCGCAACCCCACTGAAGCTTTCTTT